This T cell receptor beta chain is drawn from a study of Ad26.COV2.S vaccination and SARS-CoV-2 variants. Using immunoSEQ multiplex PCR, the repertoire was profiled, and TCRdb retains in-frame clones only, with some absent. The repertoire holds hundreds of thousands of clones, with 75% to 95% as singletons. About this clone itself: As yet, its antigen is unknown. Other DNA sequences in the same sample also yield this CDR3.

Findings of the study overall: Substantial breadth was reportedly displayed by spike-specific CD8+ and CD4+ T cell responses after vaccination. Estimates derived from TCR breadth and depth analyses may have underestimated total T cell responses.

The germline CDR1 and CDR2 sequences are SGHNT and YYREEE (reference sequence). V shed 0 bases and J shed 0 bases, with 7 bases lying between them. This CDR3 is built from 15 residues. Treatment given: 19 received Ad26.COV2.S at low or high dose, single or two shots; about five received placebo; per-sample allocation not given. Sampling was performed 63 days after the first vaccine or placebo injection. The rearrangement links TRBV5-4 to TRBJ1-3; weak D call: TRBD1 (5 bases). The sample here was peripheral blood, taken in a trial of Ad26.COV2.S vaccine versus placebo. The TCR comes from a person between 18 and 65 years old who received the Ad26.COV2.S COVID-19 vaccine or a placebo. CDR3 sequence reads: CASSLGGASGNTIYF. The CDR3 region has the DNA TGTGCCAGCAGCTTGGGAGGGGCCTCTGGAAACACCATATATTTT. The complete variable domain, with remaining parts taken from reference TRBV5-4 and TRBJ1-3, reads ETGVTQSPTHLIKTRGQQVTLRCSSQSGHNTVSWYQQALGQGPQFIFQYYREEENGRGNFPPRFSGLQFPNYSSELNVNALELDDSALYLCASSLGGASGNTIYFGEGSWLTVV.